A selection of T cell receptor beta chains follows, all from one sample in a study of blood T cell repertoires in COVID-19. Sequencing was performed with immunoSEQ multiplex PCR; in TCRdb, only in-frame clones are kept and a portion is missing. The data contain about 250,000 clones, approximately 83% of them seen just once; the ten biggest clones take up around 3.5%. Sequencing was carried out using PBMCs or T cells enriched from blood (not recorded which). The receptors were sampled from a woman aged 35 to 49 who had been exposed to COVID-19. The CDR3 runs from the conserved cysteine through the conserved F or W. D genes are given only for firm matches.

D gene | V gene | CDR3 protein
. | TRBV4-2 | CASSQEITNYGYTF
. | TRBV9 | CASSVRPWGKINEKLFF
. | TRBV4-2 | CASSQSVSQETQYF
. | TRBV29-1 | CSVEWTVPSTDTQYF
. | TRBV14 | CASSQDAALTGSYGYTF
. | TRBV5-1 | CASSGGSSYNEQFF
. | TRBV4-2 | CASSQDRTNQETQYF
. | TRBV7-9 | CASSLTQYTGELFF
TRBD1 | TRBV5-1 | CASSLPTGGRNEQFF
TRBD1 | TRBV7-9 | CASSSTDRGLGSPLHF
TRBD1 | TRBV24-1 | CATSDLLQGAHSNQPQHF
. | TRBV4-1 | CASSQDSRGFYGYTF
TRBD1 | TRBV19 | CASSQGGSSYNSPLHF
. | TRBV5-1 | CASSGTAMNTEAFF
. | TRBV11-2 | CASSLGQNTGELFF
. | TRBV13 | CASSLNQGTYGYTF
. | TRBV9 | CASSPGQLATNEKLFF
TRBD2 | TRBV7-2 | CASSFWVPTTSGRAYEQYF
. | TRBV28 | CASSSGSNYGYTF
. | TRBV29-1 | CSVDLGPYQETQYF
. | TRBV5-6 | CASSLAPTENYGYTF
TRBD1 | TRBV24-1 | CATGTGSTDTQYF
. | TRBV7-6 | CASSSKTGSGEQFF
. | TRBV19 | CASSIAPRQPQHF
. | TRBV18 | CASSPSGTKGQPQHF
TRBD1 | TRBV5-1 | CASSSRTGENTEAFF
. | TRBV5-1 | CASSLLVANTEAFF
TRBD2 | TRBV19 | CASSKLVAGGPSPYNEQFF